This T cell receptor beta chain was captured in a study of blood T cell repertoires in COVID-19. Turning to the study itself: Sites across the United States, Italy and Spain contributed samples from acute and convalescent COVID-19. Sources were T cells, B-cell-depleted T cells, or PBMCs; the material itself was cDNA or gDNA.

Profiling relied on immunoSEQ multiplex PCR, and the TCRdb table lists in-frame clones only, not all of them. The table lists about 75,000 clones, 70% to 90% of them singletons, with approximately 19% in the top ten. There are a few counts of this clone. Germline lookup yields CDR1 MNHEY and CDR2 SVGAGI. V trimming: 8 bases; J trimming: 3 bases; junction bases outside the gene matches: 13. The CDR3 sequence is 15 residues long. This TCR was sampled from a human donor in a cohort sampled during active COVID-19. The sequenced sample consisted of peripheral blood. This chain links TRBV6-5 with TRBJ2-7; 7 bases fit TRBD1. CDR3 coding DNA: TGTGCCAGCCGATTGTCCGGGACAGCAAACTACGAGCAGTACTTC. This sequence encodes CASRLSGTANYEQYF.